The rows below give T cell receptor beta chains drawn from one sample of a study of T cells in tuberculosis. The repertoire was sequenced with immunoSEQ multiplex PCR; TCRdb's copy has only in-frame clones and lacks some. Of tens of thousands of clones listed, about 85% are singletons. Sequencing used PBMCs, obtained at tuberculosis diagnosis. These receptors originate from an adult with tuberculosis. CDR3s include the opening cysteine and the closing phenylalanine or tryptophan. Fields, in order: J gene, V gene, D gene, clone size, CDR3 DNA, CDR3 protein. The D gene is left open where the match is weak. Expanded clones get a size class; other rows say once, few or many, or leave the size out.

TRBJ2-7,TRBV10-2,TRBD2,-,TGCGCCAGCAGTGAGCAACCGAGACTAGCGCCGGTGGACTACGAGCAGTACTTC,CASSEQPRLAPVDYEQYF
TRBJ2-1,TRBV5-4,-,once,TGTGCCAGCAGAACCGGGACACTCCCCGCCAATGAGCAGTTCTTC,CASRTGTLPANEQFF
TRBJ2-1,TRBV19,TRBD2,once,TGTGCCAGTATAGGAAGCGGGAGGGGGGTCTACAATGAGCAGTTCTTC,CASIGSGRGVYNEQFF
TRBJ1-4,TRBV9,-,-,TGTGCCAGCAGCGTAGACAGGAGTAATGAAAAACTGTTTTTT,CASSVDRSNEKLFF
TRBJ2-4,TRBV7-8,TRBD2,-,TGTGCCAGCAGCTTAAGTAGCGGGGGGGCCGGGGCCAAAAACATTCAGTACTTC,CASSLSSGGAGAKNIQYF
TRBJ1-2,TRBV30,TRBD1,-,TGTGCCTGGAGTGGAGGACAGGGTACCTATGGCTACACCTTC,CAWSGGQGTYGYTF
TRBJ2-3,TRBV1,-,once,TGCACCAGCAGCCCAAGATCAGCGGGGGGCCGCACAGATACGCAGTATTTT,CTSSPRSAGGRTDTQYF
TRBJ2-1,TRBV5-1,TRBD2,-,TGCGCCAGCAGCCAACCGACTAGCGGGAGCATAAATGAGCAGTTCTTC,CASSQPTSGSINEQFF
TRBJ1-2,TRBV19,TRBD1,once,TGTGCCAGTAGTATAGATGTCGGGACAGGGAATTCTTTGCATGGCTACACCTTC,CASSIDVGTGNSLHGYTF
TRBJ2-1,TRBV27,TRBD2,-,TGTGCCAGCAGTCCCCCGGGACTAGCTTTCAATGAGCAGTTCTTC,CASSPPGLAFNEQFF
TRBJ1-1,TRBV6-1,-,-,TGTGCCAGCAGTGAAATTAGGGGTACTGAAGCTTTCTTT,CASSEIRGTEAFF
TRBJ2-6,TRBV27,-,-,TGTGCCAGCAGACCAGCGTCTGGGGCCAACGTCCTGACTTTC,CASRPASGANVLTF
TRBJ2-3,TRBV10-3,TRBD2,-,TGTGCCATCAGTGAGTCGAGGGTCCTAGCGGGGGGAAGAGATACGCAGTATTTT,CAISESRVLAGGRDTQYF
TRBJ2-7,TRBV5-1,TRBD2,-,TGCGCCAGCAGCCTGCGAACCCTAGCGGGGGGGTCCTACGAGCAGTACTTC,CASSLRTLAGGSYEQYF
TRBJ2-7,TRBV11-2,-,-,TGTGCCAGCAGCCAAAAACCGGAGTGGGCCTACGAGCAGTACTTC,CASSQKPEWAYEQYF
TRBJ1-2,TRBV6-6,-,-,TGTGCCAGCAGTTACTCAGGAGGGAACTATGGCTACACCTTC,CASSYSGGNYGYTF
TRBJ2-7,TRBV28,-,-,TGTGCCAGCAGCCCCTTAGGGGTAACCTACGAGCAGTACTTC,CASSPLGVTYEQYF
TRBJ2-5,TRBV7-3,-,-,TGTGCCAGCAGACCTAAAGAGACCCAGTACTTC,CASRPKETQYF
TRBJ1-2,TRBV10-1,-,-,TGCGCCAGCAGTGACAGGGGCTCGAACTATGGCTACACCTTC,CASSDRGSNYGYTF
TRBJ2-1,TRBV27,TRBD1,-,TGTGCCAGCAGTTCTCTCGGGACAGGGAGATTCAATGAGCAGTTCTTC,CASSSLGTGRFNEQFF
TRBJ1-2,TRBV11-3,-,-,TGTGCCAGCAGCCGTCCGGGGTTCGATGGCTACACCTTC,CASSRPGFDGYTF
TRBJ2-7,TRBV5-1,TRBD1,-,TGCGCCAGCAGCTTGGAAGTGACAGGGGTGTCCTACGAGCAGTACTTC,CASSLEVTGVSYEQYF
TRBJ1-1,TRBV4-1,TRBD1,-,TGCGCCAGCAGCCCGCTAGGGACAGGAAAGACTGAAGCTTTCTTT,CASSPLGTGKTEAFF
TRBJ2-7,TRBV27,-,-,TGTGCCAGCAGTTTATTGGGACACGGCGACGAGCAGTACTTC,CASSLLGHGDEQYF
TRBJ2-6,TRBV4-3,-,-,TGCGCCAGCAGCCAAGAGCCGGGCTCTGGGGCCAACGTCCTGACTTTC,CASSQEPGSGANVLTF
TRBJ2-3,TRBV7-9,TRBD2,few,TGTGCCAGCAGCTTAGAAAGCGGGGGGGCGTCAGATACGCAGTATTTT,CASSLESGGASDTQYF